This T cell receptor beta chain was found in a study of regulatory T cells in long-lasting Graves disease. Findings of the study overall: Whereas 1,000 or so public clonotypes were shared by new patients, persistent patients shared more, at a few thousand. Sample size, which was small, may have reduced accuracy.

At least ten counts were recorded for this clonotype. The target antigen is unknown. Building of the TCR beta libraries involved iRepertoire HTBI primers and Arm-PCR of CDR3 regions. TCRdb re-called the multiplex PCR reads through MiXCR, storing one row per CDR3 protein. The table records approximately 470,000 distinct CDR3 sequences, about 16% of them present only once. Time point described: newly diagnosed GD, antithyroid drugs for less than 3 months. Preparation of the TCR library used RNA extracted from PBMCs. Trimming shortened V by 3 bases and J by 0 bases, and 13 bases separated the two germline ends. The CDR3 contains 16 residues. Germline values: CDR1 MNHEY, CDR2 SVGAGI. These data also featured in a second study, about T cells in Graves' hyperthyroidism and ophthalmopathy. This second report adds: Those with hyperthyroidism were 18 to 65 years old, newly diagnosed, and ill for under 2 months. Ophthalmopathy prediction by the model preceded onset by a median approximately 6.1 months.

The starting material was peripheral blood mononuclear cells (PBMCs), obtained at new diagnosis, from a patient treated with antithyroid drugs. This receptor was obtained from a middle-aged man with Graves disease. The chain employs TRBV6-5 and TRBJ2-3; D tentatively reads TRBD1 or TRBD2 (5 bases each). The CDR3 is CASSYSGTTSTDTQYF. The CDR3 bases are TGTGCCAGCAGTTATTCCGGGACGACTAGCACAGATACGCAGTATTTT.